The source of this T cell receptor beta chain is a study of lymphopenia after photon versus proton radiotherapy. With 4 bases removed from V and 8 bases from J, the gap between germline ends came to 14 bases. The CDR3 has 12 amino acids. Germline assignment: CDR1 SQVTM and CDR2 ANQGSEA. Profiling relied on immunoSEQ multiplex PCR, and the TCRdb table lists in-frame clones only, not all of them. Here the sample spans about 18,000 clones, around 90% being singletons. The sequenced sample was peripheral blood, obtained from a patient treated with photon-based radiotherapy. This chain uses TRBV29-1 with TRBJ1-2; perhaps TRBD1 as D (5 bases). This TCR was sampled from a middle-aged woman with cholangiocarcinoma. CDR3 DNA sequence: TGCAGCGTTGGAGAGGTAGGGGAGGGCTACACCTTC. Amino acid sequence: CSVGEVGEGYTF.